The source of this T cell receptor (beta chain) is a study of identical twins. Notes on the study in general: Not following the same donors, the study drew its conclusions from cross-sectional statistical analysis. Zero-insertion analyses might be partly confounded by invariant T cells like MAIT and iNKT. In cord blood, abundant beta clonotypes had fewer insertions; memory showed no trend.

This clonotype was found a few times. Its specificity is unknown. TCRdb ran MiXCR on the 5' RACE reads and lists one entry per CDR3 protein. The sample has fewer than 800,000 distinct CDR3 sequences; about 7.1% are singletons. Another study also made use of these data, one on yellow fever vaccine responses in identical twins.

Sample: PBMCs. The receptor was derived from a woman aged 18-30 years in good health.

The CDR3 region is CASSQEALVVPPDEQFF. CDR3 sequence (DNA): TGCGCCAGCAGCCAAGAGGCGCTCGTCGTACCTCCGGATGAGCAGTTCTTC. The chain employs TRBV4-1 and TRBJ2-1, with no clear D. The germline V gene encodes CDR1 MGHRA and CDR2 YSYEKL. Deletions cut 0 bases from V and 8 bases from J, with 20 bases between. The CDR3 sequence is 17 residues long.